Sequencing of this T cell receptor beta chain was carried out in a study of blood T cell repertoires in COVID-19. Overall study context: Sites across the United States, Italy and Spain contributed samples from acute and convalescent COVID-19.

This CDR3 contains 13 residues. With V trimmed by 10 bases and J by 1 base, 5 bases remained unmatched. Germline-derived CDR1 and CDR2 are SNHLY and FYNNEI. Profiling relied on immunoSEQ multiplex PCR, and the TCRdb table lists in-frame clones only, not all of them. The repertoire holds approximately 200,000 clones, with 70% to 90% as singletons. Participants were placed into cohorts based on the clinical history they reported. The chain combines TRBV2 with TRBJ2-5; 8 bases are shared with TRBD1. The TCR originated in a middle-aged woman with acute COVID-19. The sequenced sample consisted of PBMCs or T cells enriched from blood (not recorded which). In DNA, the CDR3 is TGTGCCACCAACCAGGGGGCCCAAGAGACCCAGTACTTC. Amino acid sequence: CATNQGAQETQYF. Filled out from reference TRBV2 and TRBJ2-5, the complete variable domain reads EPEVTQTPSHQVTQMGQEVILRCVPISNHLYFYWYRQILGQKVEFLVSFYNNEISEKSEIFDDQFSVERPDGSNFTLKIRSTKLEDSAMYFCATNQGAQETQYFGPGTRLLVL.